The 9 T cell receptor beta chains presented below share a single source sample, sequenced in a study of blood T cell repertoires in COVID-19. Using immunoSEQ multiplex PCR, the repertoire was profiled, and TCRdb retains in-frame clones only, with some absent. The data contain 200,000 to 250,000 clones, 86% of them seen just once; the ten biggest clones take up 10%. The material sequenced was peripheral blood. The receptors here all came from a woman aged 45-60 years with COVID-19, enrolled during active disease.

This chain connects TRBV4-1 to TRBJ1-6; 11 bases fit TRBD1. The CDR3 is 16 amino acids. The ends lost 0 bases at V and 9 bases at J; junction bases unmatched: 4. Germline V gene data show CDR1 as MGHRA and CDR2 as YSYEKL. The CDR3 nucleotides are TGCGCCAGCAGCCAAGATACCGGGACAGGGGGTTCACCCCTCCACTTT. This codes for CASSQDTGTGGSPLHF.

The chain joins TRBV5-1 to TRBJ1-3; D is possibly TRBD1 (6 bases). The CDR3 loop spans 15 amino acids. V lost 5 bases and J 0 bases, leaving 12 bases between the germline ends. The V gene's germline CDR1 is SGHRS and CDR2 YFSETQ. CDR3 nucleotide sequence: TGCGCCAGCAGTCGAGGGGGAGACTCTGGAAACACCATATATTTT. It yields the protein CASSRGGDSGNTIYF.

This clone occurred once. The rearrangement joins TRBV2 to TRBJ2-6; D gene unclear. Germline-derived CDR1 and CDR2 are SNHLY and FYNNEI. CDR3 size: 15 residues. Trimming left V 6 bases short and J 0 bases short, with 9 bases between. CDR3 nucleotides: TGTGCCAGCAGGCTCAGTTTCTCTGGGGCCAACGTCCTGACTTTC. It encodes CASRLSFSGANVLTF.

This rearrangement joins TRBV30 to TRBJ2-5; TRBD1 matches 7 bases. Germline loops: CDR1 GTSNPN, CDR2 SVGIG (reference sequence). With V trimmed by 1 base and J by 2 bases, 1 base remained unmatched. CDR3 length: 13 amino acids. CDR3 region: CAWSGGQQETQYF. Written as DNA, the CDR3 is TGTGCCTGGAGTGGGGGACAGCAAGAGACCCAGTACTTC.

J is TRBJ1-5 and V is TRBV24-1; D might be TRBD1 (5 bases). CDR1 KGHDR and CDR2 SFDVKD come from the germline V gene. This CDR3 spans 15 amino acids. V was cut by 6 bases and J by 3 bases, with 14 bases left in between. CDR3 nucleotides: TGTGCCACCAGTTCATCCCCCAGGGTCAATCAGCCCCAGCATTTT. It is translated as CATSSSPRVNQPQHF.

The chain combines TRBV27 with TRBJ1-1; no clear D gene. Germline CDR1 reads MNHEY; CDR2 reads SMNVEV (reference sequence). The CDR3 totals 15 residues. Deletions cut 5 bases from V and 0 bases from J, with 13 bases between. In nucleotides, the CDR3 is TGTGCCAGCAGTCACAACAGCAGAATGAACACTGAAGCTTTCTTT. Its protein product is CASSHNSRMNTEAFF.

This chain uses TRBV7-2 with TRBJ1-2; 7 nucleotides align to TRBD1. CDR3 length: 13 amino acids. V trimming: 2 bases; J trimming: 4 bases; junction bases outside the gene matches: 1. The germline CDR1 and CDR2 sequences are SGHTA and FQGNSA. CDR3: CASSLRGLYGYTF. DNA of the CDR3: TGTGCCAGCAGCTTAAGGGGGCTCTATGGCTACACCTTC.

V is TRBV7-6 and J is TRBJ2-7; D remains unclear. The V end lost 3 bases, the J end lost 4 bases, and 7 bases lay between the germline ends. Germline CDR1 and CDR2: SGHVS and FNYEAQ. The CDR3 loop spans 12 amino acids. CDR3 residues: CASSFRTYEQYV. CDR3 bases: TGTGCCAGCAGCTTCAGAACGTACGAGCAGTACGTC.

This clone has just one count. V is TRBV28 and J is TRBJ1-4, with D possibly TRBD1 on 5 matching bases. Trimming shortened V by 3 bases and J by 5 bases, and 10 bases separated the two germline ends. Germline CDR1 reads MDHEN; CDR2 reads SYDVKM. The CDR3 totals 14 residues. Here the CDR3 DNA reads TGTGCCAGCAGTTTCGGAGGGGAAAATGAAAAACTGTTTTTT. The encoded protein is CASSFGGENEKLFF.